This paragraph reports one T cell receptor (beta chain). Its specific antigen is unknown. The sample comes from a study of cytomegalovirus exposure and HLA in healthy donors (dated by TCRdb to 2016 to 2017). Some background on the complete study: According to an earlier analysis of a few hundred of the donors, about 179 million T cells yielded some 110 million unique TCR beta sequences and roughly 280 Gb of sequence data. Across some 400 genotyped donors of the cohort, an average of about 250,000 unique TCR beta nucleotide sequences per donor were sequenced, and roughly 20% of those sequences were non-productive. All discovery cohort repertoires had been generated on a single sequencing platform. Typing coverage varied by locus: roughly 620-640 donors for A, B, C, DRB1 and DQB1; 522 for DQA1; about 590 for DPA1; more than 450 for DPB1. Of the 398 genotyped donors, around 81% fell in the genetic ancestry cluster associated with self-reported Caucasian donors. Besides the first cohort of roughly 640 subjects, a separate validation cohort made up of 90 to 150 different subjects was used. The study profiled the T cell repertoires of around 700 subjects by immunosequencing and related them to cytomegalovirus serostatus. A later genetic analysis took genome-wide SNP genotypes for about 65% of the 666 donors and used that subset as a discovery cohort. Rather than drawing on any new phenotypic data, the later analysis identified candidate immune exposures from TCR beta sequences and the way those sequences occurred across donors. Both class I and class II loci were covered by HLA typing, at four-digit resolution. Because of strong linkage in the cohort, roughly five DR-DQ haplotypes were treated as single units for association and clustering. A later analysis re-analyzed previously published TCR beta repertoires from roughly 600 donors and added high-resolution HLA genotyping to study TCR occurrence patterns. An early release that covered fewer than 800 HLA-typed donors contained around 330 gigabases of sequencing data and 85 million to 100 million unique TCR sequences. The study combined high-throughput TCR immunosequencing, statistical association of individual TCRs with disease status, and machine learning to predict cytomegalovirus infection status. Donor age, sex, ethnicity and CMV serostatus were compiled together with the repertoire data. The study aimed to test whether cataloging public T cell receptors could reveal signatures of past pathogen exposure. In an earlier analysis of a few hundred of the donors, high-throughput TCR beta sequencing was used to judge whether each TCR beta V gene segment behaved as functional or pseudogenic.

Points the paper makes about the study in general: Several of the top co-occurrence clusters appeared to be linked to parvovirus B19, influenza, CMV and Epstein-Barr virus, according to a later analysis. Linkage disequilibrium might explain the correlated functional status among segregating V segments, but an unknown experimental factor could not be ruled out. A cluster of highly shared sequence variants was judged likely to represent a technical artifact of the sequencing pipeline. In this cohort, only TCR beta chains were sequenced, and detectable features were limited by the absence of alpha or paired-chain data. Because counts were too low, roughly 16 rarely observed V segments, including chromosome 9 orphons, were excluded from the earlier analysis of a few hundred of the donors. In vitro tests confirmed that a few of the cytomegalovirus-associated TCR beta chains recognize cytomegalovirus antigens. Most TCR sequences were observed very rarely across donors, whereas some public TCRs were present in many individuals. The authors suggested that the approach could potentially be extended to other disease states and immunological phenotypes. Roughly uniform sequencing depth across donors was assumed in presence/absence analyses, although this assumption may not hold. In a later analysis, 16,951 TCR beta sequences were associated with specific HLA alleles at a false discovery rate of 0.05. An earlier analysis of 587 of the donors showed that most TCR beta V segments appeared in productive rearrangements either about 87% or about 30% of the time, which broadly matched IMGT annotations. Compared with equally common non-associated chains, HLA-associated TCR beta chains in a later analysis were more clonally expanded and had lower generation probabilities. A later genetic analysis associated a missense DCLRE1C variant with V-gene and J-gene trimming of TCR beta chains, and an independent cohort replicated the association. The classifier was reported to diagnose cytomegalovirus status with high specificity and sensitivity in both the original and validation cohorts. HLA typing was unavailable for some donors at each locus, so association tests used only the typed subset. Strong co-occurrence of HLA alleles, especially DR and DQ, made assigning TCR associations to individual alleles difficult. The only immune exposure information available for the cohort was CMV serostatus. Because the 87-base-pair reads could not distinguish some IMGT-functional V segments, including TRBV6-2 and TRBV6-3, those segments were excluded. In a later analysis, most CMV-associated TCR beta chains were found to appear HLA-restricted, with HLA associations seemingly driven largely by CMV exposure. In the study, 150 to 200 TCR beta chains were listed as associated with cytomegalovirus. Compared with the approximately 600-donor mean, donors in an Asian-associated ancestry cluster had fewer N-insertions in productive TCRs, according to a later genetic analysis. A further reported finding was that TCR beta sequences accurately predicted the HLA-A and HLA-B alleles for most subjects in the first cohort. According to a later analysis, TCR association rates differed among HLA loci, with DRB1 alleles showing the most associated TCRs and HLA-C alleles showing the fewest.

The germline V gene specifies MDHEN as CDR1 and SYDVKM as CDR2. The CDR3 goes from the cysteine to the phenylalanine over 16 residues. The sequence is cut down to CDR3 DNA, 48 bases in frame from base 1. Trimmed from V: 6 bases; trimmed from J: 0 bases; junction bases lacking a gene match: 9. The cohort consisted of fewer than 700 healthy bone marrow donors. At the time of sampling, every cohort member was nominally healthy, though immune exposures that went unrecorded were likely present. The donor tested CMV seronegative and was one of the 352 seronegative cohort members. A peripheral blood sample was provided by each donor, and peripheral blood mononuclear cells were used for TCR beta sequencing. The Qiagen DNeasy Blood Extraction Kit was used to extract genomic DNA from the blood cell samples. The method was the immunoSEQ multiplex PCR assay. The multiplex PCR relied on a mix of 60 forward primers for TCR Vbeta segments and 13 reverse primers for TCR Jbeta segments. The CDR3 region of rearranged TCR beta genes was amplified from genomic DNA with a multiplex PCR assay. The amplified TCR beta libraries were sequenced on the Illumina HiSeq System as 87-base-pair reads. The published analysis was carried out like this. A later analysis tallied 75 million to 95 million unique TCR beta chains across the approximately 670 repertoires, and around 9.9 million of those chains were shared by two or more donors. A nearest-neighbor algorithm error-corrected the raw reads and collapsed the reads into unique sequences, merging closely related sequences to remove PCR and sequencing errors. V, D and J gene segments were assigned by aligning CDR3 sequences to IMGT reference sequences. For a sequence to be retained, a match of at least six nucleotides was required to both a V gene segment and a J gene segment. A rearrangement counted as productive if the CDR3 had no stop codons and remained in frame with V and J, and every other rearrangement counted as non-productive. CDR3 was defined by IMGT convention, running from the second conserved V-encoded cysteine to the conserved J-encoded phenylalanine. The earlier analysis of roughly 590 of the donors excluded any sequence lacking an unambiguous match to a single V gene segment. In an earlier analysis of several hundred of the donors, V segments were called functional above 56.7% productive rearrangements and were called segregating when the between-donor standard deviation exceeded 5%. To diagnose cytomegalovirus status from the catalog of TCR beta chain sequences, a statistical classification framework was built. In a later analysis, V and J genes were assigned by comparing TCR nucleotide sequences against IMGT/GENE-DB human TR gene sequences. Using the TCRdist pipeline, a later analysis assigned CDR3 sequences along with most-parsimonious VDJ recombination scenarios. In a later analysis, each TCR beta chain was defined by its CDR3 amino acid sequence together with its V-gene family, and reads without a unique V-gene family were excluded. To address suspected cross-contamination and a sequencing artifact, a later analysis removed approximately 590 highly shared, low-generation-probability nucleotide sequences. In a later analysis, a clonal expansion index was calculated for each public chain from normalized within-repertoire ranks of inferred template counts. A later analysis computed generation probabilities with a VDJ recombination model fitted to out-of-frame rearrangements, and checked the results against IGoR. A later analysis scored TCR-TCR, TCR-HLA and TCR-CMV co-occurrence with hypergeometric tests, applying a repertoire-size bias correction to TCR pairs. False discovery rates were estimated in a later analysis by permuting HLA or CMV assignments 20 times. A later analysis grouped co-occurring TCRs with DBSCAN, adding TCRdist sequence similarity when clustering within HLA-allele-positive subsets. Repertoires with fewer than 30,000 or more than 120,000 public chains, plus five repertoires with anomalous nucleotide sharing, were excluded from co-occurrence clustering. TCRdb mirrors the immuneACCESS table, restricted to in-frame sequences. Some clones are absent from its copies; in checked studies, under half trace to an unresolved V gene, and the reason for the others is unknown. The DNA was the basis for D and trimming; V, J and clone size are from that table. This sample's records show 90,000 to 150,000 clones. The leading ten clones occupy less than 4.5% of the sample.

In this chain, TRBV28 is recombined with TRBJ2-3, and 7 junctional nucleotides match TRBD2. The source is a man younger than 35 in good health and CMV-seronegative. The specimen was PBMCs. The nucleotide sequence reads as follows: TGTGCCAGCAGCCCCGGTCTAGCGGAGAGCACAGATACGCAGTATTTT. This codes for CASSPGLAESTDTQYF.